Listed below are T cell receptor beta chains from one sample, sequenced in a study of blood T cell repertoires in COVID-19. The table came from immunoSEQ multiplex PCR; TCRdb's copy has only in-frame clones and leaves some out. The sample has about 200,000 clones, around 82% seen once. Sequencing was carried out using PBMCs or T cells enriched from blood (not recorded which). The receptor source for this set is a man in his forties or fifties who had recovered from COVID-19. CDR3s include the opening cysteine and the closing phenylalanine or tryptophan. D genes are given only for firm matches. Clone size is shown for a subset of rows, as once, few, many or a class of expanded clone.

>.|TRBJ2-3|.|TRBV9
TGTGCCAGCAGCGTAGTTTCGAGCACAGATACGCAGTATTTT
CASSVVSSTDTQYF
>.|TRBJ2-5|once|TRBV25-1
TGTGCCAGCAGTGGGTACCTCCTAGCGCATGTACGGGAGACCCAGTACTTC
CASSGYLLAHVRETQYF
>.|TRBJ2-7|.|TRBV5-6
TGTGCCAGCAGCTTTCTTCAGGGGACCTACGAGCAGTACTTC
CASSFLQGTYEQYF
>.|TRBJ1-1|.|TRBV9
TGTGCCAGCAGCGAAGGCGGGGATGTAGTGAACACTGAAGCTTTCTTT
CASSEGGDVVNTEAFF
>.|TRBJ2-7|once|TRBV6-5
TGTGCCAGCAGTTACGGGGGGATTCCCTACGAGCAGTACTTC
CASSYGGIPYEQYF
>.|TRBJ2-5|.|TRBV19
TGTGCCAGTAGTATAGATCTGGGCAGTCAAGAGACCCAGTACTTC
CASSIDLGSQETQYF
>TRBD1|TRBJ2-5|.|TRBV29-1
TGCAGCGTTCAGCCAGGGACAGTAGTTTGGGAGACCCAGTACTTC
CSVQPGTVVWETQYF
>.|TRBJ2-1|few|TRBV19
TGTGCCACCGGGTTGGATCTTTCCGCCTCCTACAATGAGCAGTTCTTC
CATGLDLSASYNEQFF
>TRBD2|TRBJ2-7|.|TRBV6-5
TGTGCCAGCAGGGACGGGACTAGCGGAAACTACGAGCAGTACTTC
CASRDGTSGNYEQYF
>TRBD1|TRBJ1-5|.|TRBV7-2
TGTGCCAGCAGCTTAACCGGGACAGGGGACAATCAGCCCCAGCATTTT
CASSLTGTGDNQPQHF
>.|TRBJ1-2|.|TRBV4-1
TGCGCCAGCAGCCTAGCGCGCGGGGGGCAGGGGTATGGCTACACCTTC
CASSLARGGQGYGYTF
>TRBD1|TRBJ1-4|.|TRBV29-1
TGCAGCGTTGTGGGGCAGGGGGCAACTAATGAAAAACTGTTTTTT
CSVVGQGATNEKLFF
>TRBD1|TRBJ1-1|few|TRBV2
TGTGCCAGCAGCCCCGACAGGGGCACTGAAGCTTTCTTT
CASSPDRGTEAFF
>.|TRBJ1-2|.|TRBV2
TGTGCCAGCAGTTTTGGACTTCGGACGGATGGCTACACCTTC
CASSFGLRTDGYTF
>.|TRBJ1-1|.|TRBV7-3
TGTGCCAGCAGCGTCACAGGGTTCAACACTGAAGCTTTCTTT
CASSVTGFNTEAFF
>.|TRBJ1-1|.|TRBV7-2
TGTGCCAGCAGCTTCCTGCAGGGAGGGTACACTGAAGCTTTCTTT
CASSFLQGGYTEAFF
>.|TRBJ2-7|.|TRBV27
TGTGCCAGCAGTTTATCCCCAGTAGCGTACGAGCAGTACTTC
CASSLSPVAYEQYF
>TRBD1|TRBJ1-2|once|TRBV4-3
TGCGCCAGCAGCCAAGTTTATCAGGGGGCAGGGGGCTATGGCTACACCTTC
CASSQVYQGAGGYGYTF
>TRBD1|TRBJ1-5|.|TRBV2
TGTGCCAGCAGATGGGACAGGGCGCGCAATCAGCCCCAGCATTTT
CASRWDRARNQPQHF
>.|TRBJ2-1|.|TRBV29-1
TGCAGCGCTATGACAGCTTACAATGAGCAGTTCTTC
CSAMTAYNEQFF
>.|TRBJ1-2|.|TRBV4-3
TGCGCCAGCAGCCAAGATTCCGGGGTCTATGGCTACACCTTC
CASSQDSGVYGYTF
>.|TRBJ1-2|.|TRBV10-3
TGTGCCATCAGTGGGGACTTTAACTATGGCTACACCTTC
CAISGDFNYGYTF
>TRBD2|TRBJ2-2|.|TRBV5-5
TGTGCCAGCAGCTTCCTTCTAGCGGGAGAAACCGGGGAGCTGTTTTTT
CASSFLLAGETGELFF
>TRBD2|TRBJ2-3|.|TRBV4-3
TGCGCCAGCAGCCAACACCTCGTGGGACTAGCGGACGTGGAAGATACGCAGTATTTT
CASSQHLVGLADVEDTQYF
>.|TRBJ2-7|once|TRBV4-2
TGTGCCAGCAGCCAGGGGCAGGACTACGAGCAGTACTTC
CASSQGQDYEQYF
>TRBD1|TRBJ1-1|.|TRBV7-2
TGTGCCAGCAGCTTAAGGGGCCCGACAGGGGGGGTGAGCACTGAAGCTTTCTTT
CASSLRGPTGGVSTEAFF
>TRBD2|TRBJ2-7|.|TRBV7-8
TGTGCCAGCAGCGCCCAAAGCGGGAGCTACGAGCAGTACTTC
CASSAQSGSYEQYF
>.|TRBJ2-7|many|TRBV5-8
TGTGCCAGCAGCTTACAGGGTTCCTACGAGCAGTACTTC
CASSLQGSYEQYF
>TRBD1|TRBJ1-6|.|TRBV18
TGTGCCAGCTCATTAACCGGGACAGGGGGGAATTCACCCCTCCACTTT
CASSLTGTGGNSPLHF
>.|TRBJ2-3|.|TRBV28
TGTGCCAGCAGTTCGGTTCCTAGCACAGATACGCAGTATTTT
CASSSVPSTDTQYF
>.|TRBJ2-2|.|TRBV4-2
TGTGCCAGCAGCCCCCAACTAGCGAACACCGGGGAGCTGTTTTTT
CASSPQLANTGELFF
>.|TRBJ1-5|.|TRBV6-5
TGTGCCAGCAGTTACGGCAGGGGCAATCAGCCCCAGCATTTT
CASSYGRGNQPQHF
>TRBD2|TRBJ2-3|.|TRBV2
TGTGCCAGCACGGGACTAGCGGGAGCGGAGCCGCAGTATTTT
CASTGLAGAEPQYF
>.|TRBJ1-1|.|TRBV18
TGTGCCAGCTCACCCTATCGTGACAGTTCTGAAGCTTTCTTT
CASSPYRDSSEAFF
>.|TRBJ2-2|.|TRBV4-2
TGTGCCAGCAGCCAAGAAGGGACTGGGGTAGTAACCGGGGAGCTGTTTTTT
CASSQEGTGVVTGELFF
>.|TRBJ2-7|.|TRBV5-1
TGCGCCAGCAGCTTGGTACCTGAGGCCTACGAGCAGTACTTC
CASSLVPEAYEQYF
>TRBD1|TRBJ2-7|.|TRBV28
TGTGCCAGCAGTTTAGCCGGGGACAGGGTATCCTACGAGCAGTACTTC
CASSLAGDRVSYEQYF
>TRBD1|TRBJ1-2|.|TRBV4-1
TGCGCCAGCAGAGTTCAGGGGGCGAGGGATGGCTACACCTTC
CASRVQGARDGYTF
>.|TRBJ2-3|.|TRBV7-9
TGTGCCAGCAGAAATACGAGAACAGATACGCAGTATTTT
CASRNTRTDTQYF
>TRBD1|TRBJ1-4|few|TRBV5-5
TGTGCCAGCAGCTGGGGACAGTCGGGCGAAAAACTGTTTTTT
CASSWGQSGEKLFF
>TRBD1|TRBJ2-3|.|TRBV5-1
TGCGCCAGCAGCAAGGGACAGGGGACAGATACGCAGTATTTT
CASSKGQGTDTQYF
>.|TRBJ1-1|.|TRBV3-1/TRBV3-2
TGTGCCAGCAGCCTCCGCCCCGGGATTGAAGCTTTCTTT
CASSLRPGIEAFF
>.|TRBJ1-2|.|TRBV6-5
TGTGCCAGCAGTTACTCGGCCCCGCGGCTTTTAGGCTACACCTTC
CASSYSAPRLLGYTF
>TRBD2|TRBJ2-1|few|TRBV4-3
TGCGCCAGCAGCCAAACCGGGACTAGACACAATGAGCAGTTCTTC
CASSQTGTRHNEQFF
>TRBD2|TRBJ2-1|.|TRBV29-1
TGCAGCGTTAAGCGGGGAAGCTCCTACAATGAGCAGTTCTTC
CSVKRGSSYNEQFF
>TRBD1|TRBJ2-7|.|TRBV11-1
TGTGCCAGCAGCCCCAGGGGGAGCGGCTACGAGCAGTACTTC
CASSPRGSGYEQYF
>.|TRBJ1-1|.|TRBV6-5
TGTGCCAGCTCCCTTTTTGGAGGGAGGCTCACTGAAGCTTTCTTT
CASSLFGGRLTEAFF